One sample yielded the 27 T cell receptor beta chains listed below, sequenced in a study of cytomegalovirus exposure and HLA in healthy donors. Both 60 Vbeta primers and 13 Jbeta primers went into the PCR. Produced via immunoSEQ multiplex PCR; TCRdb's table is partial and in-frame only. The sample includes about 130,000 clones, about 85% of them seen just once. The sequenced sample was PBMCs. These receptors originate from a boy between 10 and 17 years old in good health and CMV-seronegative.

There are a few counts of this clone. The chain uses TRBV7-9 and TRBJ1-5, with unresolved D. The V gene's germline CDR1 is SEHNR and CDR2 FQNEAQ (reference sequence). The CDR3 covers 15 residues. V was pared by 0 bases and J by 0 bases, with 6 bases between. This CDR3 reads CASSLAQDSNQPQHF. As DNA, the CDR3 is TGTGCCAGCAGCTTAGCTCAGGATAGCAATCAGCCCCAGCATTTT.

The rearrangement links TRBV5-4 to TRBJ1-2, with D unresolved. Trimming removed 0 bases from V and 6 bases from J, with 12 bases in between. The length of the CDR3 is 14 residues. Per germline, CDR1 SGHNT and CDR2 YYREEE (reference sequence). The CDR3: CASSLVLARDGYTF. In DNA form, the CDR3 reads TGTGCCAGCAGCTTGGTTTTGGCTCGGGATGGCTACACCTTC.

The CDR3 DNA sequence: TGTGCCAGCAGCTTAATCGGGTCCGGGACAGATACGCAGTATTTT. This gives the protein CASSLIGSGTDTQYF. The chain has TRBV7-3 and TRBJ2-3; D remains ambiguous. Germline V gene lookup returns CDR1 SGHTA and CDR2 FQGTGA. The length of the CDR3 is 15 residues. Trimming left V 1 base short and J 3 bases short, with 11 bases between.

The CDR3 DNA reads as TGTGCCAGCAGCCCGTCTCCAGCGCCGGCCTACGAGCAGTACTTC. Its translation is CASSPSPAPAYEQYF. The V and J genes are TRBV5-8 and TRBJ2-7, with D unclear. The CDR3 runs to 15 residues. Trimming took off 4 bases at V and 2 bases at J, with 16 bases between the two ends. Germline V gene lookup returns CDR1 SGHTS and CDR2 YDEGEE.

This clone was recorded once. V gene TRBV5-4 combines with J gene TRBJ2-2; tentatively, D is TRBD1 (5 bases). The V gene's germline CDR1 is SGHNT and CDR2 YYREEE (reference sequence). The CDR3 extends over 17 amino acids. The germline V and J ends were trimmed by 2 bases and 0 bases, with 14 bases remaining between them. The CDR3: CASSFGIRTTNTGELFF. Here the CDR3 DNA reads TGTGCCAGCAGCTTTGGTATTCGGACAACGAACACCGGGGAGCTGTTTTTT.

This clone was picked up a small number of times. The J gene is TRBJ1-1, the V gene TRBV30; a possible D gene is TRBD1 (5 bases). With 2 bases removed from V and 14 bases from J, the gap between germline ends came to 21 bases. The CDR3 sequence is 13 residues long. Germline loops: CDR1 GTSNPN, CDR2 SVGIG (reference sequence). CDR3 in amino acids: CAWSNSGVSHGFF. In DNA form, the CDR3 reads TGTGCCTGGAGTAATTCGGGGGTAAGTCATGGCTTCTTT.

V gene TRBV4-3 combines with J gene TRBJ2-1, with TRBD2 identical over 11 bases. Germline assignment: CDR1 LGHNA and CDR2 YSLEER. The CDR3 consists of 19 residues. The ends lost 3 bases at V and 4 bases at J; junction bases unmatched: 14. The CDR3 spells CASSQTGVAGGPSYNEQFF. CDR3 coding DNA: TGCGCCAGCAGCCAGACAGGGGTAGCGGGAGGGCCCTCTTACAATGAGCAGTTCTTC.

The rearrangement uses TRBV27 and TRBJ1-1, with 7 bases aligning to TRBD1. This CDR3 region has 18 residues. Germline assignment: CDR1 MNHEY and CDR2 SMNVEV (reference sequence). The ends lost 5 bases at V and 2 bases at J; junction bases unmatched: 17. CDR3 in amino acids: CASSPYRTGITVNTEAFF. The CDR3 region has the DNA TGTGCCAGCAGTCCTTACCGGACAGGAATCACGGTTAACACTGAAGCTTTCTTT.

A note on this clone: Other DNA sequences within the sample encode an identical CDR3. The V call is TRBV9, the J call TRBJ2-1; no definite D call. There are 13 residues in the CDR3. The V end lost 0 bases, the J end lost 5 bases, and 6 bases lay between the germline ends. Germline V gene data show CDR1 as SGDLS and CDR2 as YYNGEE. The CDR3: CASSVGQNNEQFF. The CDR3 DNA is TGTGCCAGCAGCGTAGGGCAGAACAATGAGCAGTTCTTC.

The chain links TRBV4-2 to TRBJ1-2; D gene unclear. Trimming took off 0 bases at V and 1 base at J, with 6 bases between the two ends. The CDR3 consists of 14 residues. Per the germline V gene, CDR1 is LGHNA and CDR2 is YNFKEQ. The CDR3 loop is CASSQESGNYGYTF. CDR3 DNA sequence: TGTGCCAGCAGCCAAGAATCCGGTAACTATGGCTACACCTTC.

CDR3 loop: CASSPTGVETQYF. DNA for the CDR3: TGTGCCAGCAGCCCTACAGGGGTAGAGACCCAGTACTTC. The chain has TRBV7-2 and TRBJ2-5, with 7 bases matching TRBD1. The V and J ends lost 5 bases and 4 bases, in that order; junction bases with no gene match: 4. This CDR3 region has 13 residues. Looked up from germline, CDR1 is SGHTA and CDR2 is FQGNSA.

This rearrangement joins TRBV19 to TRBJ1-5; D is uncertain. CDR1 and CDR2 from the germline V gene are LNHDA and SQIVND (reference sequence). The CDR3 runs to 13 residues. V gave up 3 bases and J gave up 6 bases, with 9 bases separating them. The CDR3 nucleotides are TGTGCCAGTAGTATTAGAGTGCTTCAGCCCCAGCATTTT. The encoded protein is CASSIRVLQPQHF.

The V and J genes are TRBV4-1 and TRBJ2-5, with 7 bases matching TRBD2. The J call may be in error: the DNA end matches TRBJ2-7 better. Germline-derived CDR1 and CDR2 are MGHRA and YSYEKL. The CDR3 runs to 16 residues. The CDR3 region is CASSQVHGGFSYEQYF. DNA of the CDR3: TGCGCCAGCAGCCAAGTACACGGGGGGTTTTCCTACGAGCAGTACTTC.

In this sample, this clone turned up a few times. The chain employs TRBV7-3 and TRBJ1-1, with TRBD1 matching 9 bases. The CDR3 extends over 13 amino acids. Trimming removed 5 bases from V and 3 bases from J; junction bases left unmatched: 1. CDR1 and CDR2 from the germline V gene are SGHTA and FQGTGA. The CDR3 is CASSRTGDTEAFF. CDR3 sequence (DNA): TGTGCCAGCAGCCGGACAGGGGACACTGAAGCTTTCTTT. Based on the CDR3 plus reference TRBV7-3 and TRBJ1-1, the full variable domain is GAGVSQTPSNKVTEKGKYVELRCDPISGHTALYWYRQSLGQGPEFLIYFQGTGAADDSGLPNDRFFAVRPEGSVSTLKIQRTERGDSAVYLCASSRTGDTEAFFGQGTRLTVV.

Note on this clone: At one end the junction does not follow the germline gene, possibly because of a read error. The chain carries TRBV20-1 and TRBJ2-7, with D possibly matching TRBD2 (5 bases). The germline V gene encodes CDR1 DFQATT and CDR2 SNEGSKA (reference sequence). CDR3 length equals 10 residues. CDR3: CSAMGGPRAF. DNA of the CDR3: TGCAGTGCTATGGGCGGGCCTCGGGCCTTC.

The chain combines TRBV27 with TRBJ2-7; D gene ambiguous. The CDR3 has 12 amino acids. Germline lookup yields CDR1 MNHEY and CDR2 SMNVEV (reference sequence). V shed 6 bases and J shed 0 bases, with 6 bases lying between them. This CDR3 is CASRASSYEQYF. CDR3 bases: TGTGCCAGCAGAGCTAGCTCCTACGAGCAGTACTTC.

The gene calls are TRBV4-2 and TRBJ2-2; TRBD2 matches at 12 bases. CDR1 is LGHNA and CDR2 is YNFKEQ in the germline V gene. J was trimmed by 1 base and V by 0 bases; bases with no gene match: 0. The CDR3 has 17 residues. The CDR3 DNA is TGTGCCAGCAGCCAAGAACTAGCGGGGGGGAACACCGGGGAGCTGTTTTTT. Residues: CASSQELAGGNTGELFF.

The rearrangement links TRBV15 to TRBJ2-1; 9 positions agree with TRBD1. The junction had 6 bases not matched to a gene; V was cut back by 1 base and J by 8 bases. The CDR3 has 15 amino acids. Germline CDR1 and CDR2: LNHNV and YYDKDF (reference sequence). As DNA, the CDR3 is TGTGCCACCAGCAGAGCTAGGACAGGGGACGATGAGCAGTTCTTC. Translating it yields CATSRARTGDDEQFF.

The CDR3 coding sequence is TGCGCCAGCAGCCAAGAAAGGGTGGGAGGGGAGCAGTACTTC. This codes for CASSQERVGGEQYF. The V call is TRBV4-3, the J call TRBJ2-7; 7 bases line up with TRBD2. V was clipped by 0 bases and J by 7 bases; unmatched bases: 6. From germline, CDR1 is LGHNA and CDR2 YSLEER. The CDR3 consists of 14 residues.

This clone was found once. V gene TRBV7-2 combines with J gene TRBJ2-7, with 7 bases that match TRBD2. V shed 5 bases, J shed 1 base, and the junction held 14 bases outside the gene matches. This CDR3 contains 17 residues. Germline values: CDR1 SGHTA, CDR2 FQGNSA. The CDR3: CASSPQRGGEGSYEQYF. DNA of the CDR3: TGTGCCAGCAGCCCCCAGCGGGGCGGGGAGGGGTCCTACGAGCAGTACTTC. The full variable domain, completed using reference TRBV7-2 and TRBJ2-7, is GAGVSQSPSNKVTEKGKDVELRCDPISGHTALYWYRQSLGQGLEFLIYFQGNSAPDKSGLPSDRFSAERTGGSVSTLTIQRTQQEDSAVYLCASSPQRGGEGSYEQYFGPGTRLTVT.

The CDR3 DNA follows: TGTGCCAGCAGCCCCGGGACAGGGGGTTATGGAGGACAAGAGACCCAGTACTTC. Translating it yields CASSPGTGGYGGQETQYF. V gene TRBV7-9 combines with J gene TRBJ2-5; the match to TRBD1 covers 11 bases. The germline V gene encodes CDR1 SEHNR and CDR2 FQNEAQ (reference sequence). V lost 5 bases, J lost 2 bases, and 13 bases stayed unmatched. The CDR3 runs 18 residues.

This chain connects TRBV30 to TRBJ1-3; D is undetermined. The V gene lost 0 bases and the J gene lost 9 bases, with 9 bases spanning the gap. The CDR3 totals 12 residues. From germline, CDR1 is GTSNPN and CDR2 SVGIG (reference sequence). The CDR3 spells CAWSVSGSTIYF. CDR3 nucleotide sequence: TGTGCCTGGAGTGTAAGCGGGAGCACCATATATTTT.

The chain combines TRBV5-1 with TRBJ2-7; 8 bases map to TRBD1. The J segment lost 2 bases and the V segment lost 4 bases, leaving 5 bases of the junction unmatched. Germline V gives CDR1 SGHRS, CDR2 YFSETQ. This CDR3 is 14 amino acids long. CDR3 in amino acids: CASSVGQVTYEQYF. CDR3 nucleotides: TGCGCCAGCAGCGTGGGACAGGTAACCTACGAGCAGTACTTC. Full variable domain (outside the CDR3, taken from reference TRBV5-1 and TRBJ2-7): KAGVTQTPRYLIKTRGQQVTLSCSPISGHRSVSWYQQTPGQGLQFLFEYFSETQRNKGNFPGRFSGRQFSNSRSEMNVSTLELGDSALYLCASSVGQVTYEQYFGPGTRLTVT.

The chain employs TRBV7-9 and TRBJ1-4; maybe TRBD1 (5 bases). The germline gives CDR1 SEHNR, CDR2 FQNEAQ (reference sequence). V lost 1 base and J 8 bases, leaving 20 bases between the germline ends. The CDR3 is 17 residues long. In DNA form, the CDR3 reads TGTGCCAGCAGCTTAGTGGCCGGTCTGGGGCCAGGGGAAAAACTGTTTTTT. It specifies CASSLVAGLGPGEKLFF.

This sequence joins TRBV19 and TRBJ2-3; 10 nucleotides align to TRBD1. V shed 2 bases and J 2 bases; nucleotides not matched to a gene: 4. Germline CDR1 is LNHDA and CDR2 is SQIVND (reference sequence). The CDR3 spans 16 residues. The CDR3 loop is CASSIMGQGTTDTQYF. DNA of the CDR3: TGTGCCAGTAGTATAATGGGACAGGGGACCACAGATACGCAGTATTTT.

The chain joins TRBV7-3 to TRBJ2-2; 7 nucleotides line up with TRBD2. V was clipped by 0 bases and J by 5 bases; unmatched bases: 6. This CDR3 spans 16 amino acids. CDR1 is SGHTA, CDR2 FQGTGA, per germline. CDR3 loop: CASSLTGGRRTGELFF. CDR3 coding DNA: TGTGCCAGCAGCTTAACCGGCGGGAGAAGGACCGGGGAGCTGTTTTTT.

CDR3 coding DNA: TGTGCCAGCACAAGACAGGGCCGCACAGATACGCAGTATTTT. It translates to CASTRQGRTDTQYF. J is TRBJ2-3 and V is TRBV9, with 7 bases that match TRBD1. The CDR3 extends over 14 amino acids. V shed 6 bases, J shed 1 base, and the junction held 5 bases outside the gene matches. Germline V gives CDR1 SGDLS, CDR2 YYNGEE.